This T cell receptor beta chain is drawn from a study of blood T cell repertoires in COVID-19. Study as a whole: The cDNA or gDNA used as material had been derived from T cells, B-cell-depleted T cells, or PBMCs.

Participants were aged about 18 to 90 years, lived in around 25 US areas, and enrolled virtually. Allocation to cohorts depended on clinical history reported by the participants. Trimming removed 6 bases from V and 1 base from J, with 10 bases in between. The length of the CDR3 is 13 residues. In the source study's methods: Nucleated cell number was recorded as an estimate derived from reference gene primer amplification. Method: immunoSEQ multiplex PCR; TCRdb's copy keeps in-frame clones and lacks some. D and trimming come from the DNA, and the V and J calls and clone size come from that table. The data contain a few hundred thousand clones, roughly 90% of them seen just once; the ten biggest clones take up over 12%.

Sequenced material: PBMCs or T cells enriched from blood (not recorded which). This receptor was taken from a man aged 25-40 years who had been exposed to COVID-19. The chain has TRBV12-3 or TRBV12-4 and TRBJ2-7; no clear D gene. DNA of the CDR3: TGTGCCAGCAGGTTGGGCAGATCCTACGAGCAGTACTTC. It encodes CASRLGRSYEQYF.